Listed here is a single T cell receptor (beta chain). The germline CDR1 and CDR2 sequences are SEHNR and FQNEAQ (reference sequence). Germline trimming cut 5 bases from V and 0 bases from J; bases unmatched to any gene: 8. The CDR3 extends over 19 amino acids. This entry is derived from a study of shared clonotypes between healthy human individuals. Assay execution proceeded at the deep level. Ten immunoSEQ deep assay plates served to sequence unsorted PBMC DNA. TCRdb's table, derived via immunoSEQ multiplex PCR, lists solely in-frame clones and lacks some. The profile shows roughly 500,000 clones, about 79% of them singletons.

Sequences were obtained from PBMCs. The chain combines TRBV7-9 with TRBJ2-1; 15 bases map to TRBD2. The clonotype was recovered from a woman between 35 and 50 years old in good health. Some clones in this sample may be carry-over from other donors' samples. In DNA, the CDR3 is TGTGCCAGCAGCCCATTTGGACTAGCGGGAGGGCCCTCCTACAATGAGCAGTTCTTC. Translated, it gives CASSPFGLAGGPSYNEQFF. The variable domain in full, with the rest retrieved from reference TRBV7-9 and TRBJ2-1, is DTGVSQNPRHKITKRGQNVTFRCDPISEHNRLYWYRQTLGQGPEFLTYFQNEAQLEKSRLLSDRFSAERPKGSFSTLEIQRTEQGDSAMYLCASSPFGLAGGPSYNEQFFGPGTRLTVL.